One T cell receptor (beta chain) is described in this entry. Its cognate antigen is unknown. The PCR used 60 Vbeta and 13 Jbeta primers. Libraries were prepared by immunoSEQ multiplex PCR; TCRdb keeps only in-frame clonotypes and omits some of them. The sample carries 110,000 to 150,000 clones, about four fifths recorded once. This sample was included in a study of cytomegalovirus exposure and HLA in healthy donors. Study-wide results and limits: Highest at DRB1 and lowest at HLA-C, TCR association rates differed among HLA loci in a later analysis. In terms of immune exposure information, only CMV serostatus was available.

Trimming removed 2 bases from V and 5 bases from J, with 23 bases in between. CDR3 length: 18 residues. The germline V gene encodes CDR1 SNHLY and CDR2 FYNNEI. The TCR comes from a man in his forties or fifties in good health and CMV-seronegative. Source material: PBMCs. This chain links TRBV2 with TRBJ2-3; D is perhaps TRBD2 (5 bases). The CDR3 spells CASSEYFGGHIRGDTQYF. For the CDR3, the DNA is TGTGCCAGCAGTGAATATTTTGGCGGTCATATTCGGGGAGATACGCAGTATTTT.